Sequencing of this T cell receptor beta chain was carried out in a study of CD8 T cells in ankylosing spondylitis. CDR1 and CDR2 (germline): SEHNR, FQNEAQ (reference sequence). The V and J ends lost 7 bases and 6 bases, in that order; junction bases with no gene match: 10. The CDR3 length is 15 residues. With molecular barcodes, quantitative 5'-RACE was used to make the TCR beta libraries. TCRdb re-analysed the 5' RACE reads in MiXCR, keeping a single row per CDR3 protein. The sample holds about 31,000 distinct CDR3 sequences, about 7.8% seen once. The source is a male donor with ankylosing spondylitis or in good health (not recorded which). Sequenced input: blood, either unsorted or a sorted T cell fraction (not recorded which). V usage is TRBV7-9 and J usage is TRBJ2-7; 12 nucleotides align to TRBD2. CDR3 in DNA: TGTGCCAGCACCCAGACCCCTAGCGGGAGGGGCGAGCAGTACTTC. This gives the protein CASTQTPSGRGEQYF.